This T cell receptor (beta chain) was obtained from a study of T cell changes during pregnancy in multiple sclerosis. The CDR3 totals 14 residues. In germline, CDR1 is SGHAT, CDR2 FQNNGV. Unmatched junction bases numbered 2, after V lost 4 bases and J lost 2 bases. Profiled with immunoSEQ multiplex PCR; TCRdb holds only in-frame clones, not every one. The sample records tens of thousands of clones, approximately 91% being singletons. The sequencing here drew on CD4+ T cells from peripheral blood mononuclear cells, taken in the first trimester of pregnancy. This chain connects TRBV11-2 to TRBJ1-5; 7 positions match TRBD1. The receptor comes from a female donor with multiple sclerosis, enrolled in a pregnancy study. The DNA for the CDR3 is TGTGCCAGCAGCTCCACAGGGGGCAATCAGCCCCAGCATTTT. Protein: CASSSTGGNQPQHF.